The present TCR beta chain was sequenced within a study of T cell changes during pregnancy in multiple sclerosis. Produced via immunoSEQ multiplex PCR; TCRdb's table is partial and in-frame only. Of more than 45,000 clones in the sample, 85% to 95% are singletons; the top ten hold around 0.25%. The CDR3 contains 16 residues. Per germline, CDR1 SNHLY and CDR2 FYNNEI. J lost 2 bases, V lost 5 bases, and 6 bases had no gene match. Source: CD4+ T cells from peripheral blood mononuclear cells, taken in the second trimester of pregnancy. The sequence came from a female donor with multiple sclerosis, enrolled in a pregnancy study. The V call is TRBV2, the J call TRBJ2-5; 12 bases fit TRBD2. The CDR3 spells CASSTEGLAGQETQYF. The CDR3 DNA is TGTGCCAGCAGTACTGAAGGACTAGCGGGGCAAGAGACCCAGTACTTC. The complete variable domain, with remaining parts taken from reference TRBV2 and TRBJ2-5, reads EPEVTQTPSHQVTQMGQEVILRCVPISNHLYFYWYRQILGQKVEFLVSFYNNEISEKSEIFDDQFSVERPDGSNFTLKIRSTKLEDSAMYFCASSTEGLAGQETQYFGPGTRLLVL.